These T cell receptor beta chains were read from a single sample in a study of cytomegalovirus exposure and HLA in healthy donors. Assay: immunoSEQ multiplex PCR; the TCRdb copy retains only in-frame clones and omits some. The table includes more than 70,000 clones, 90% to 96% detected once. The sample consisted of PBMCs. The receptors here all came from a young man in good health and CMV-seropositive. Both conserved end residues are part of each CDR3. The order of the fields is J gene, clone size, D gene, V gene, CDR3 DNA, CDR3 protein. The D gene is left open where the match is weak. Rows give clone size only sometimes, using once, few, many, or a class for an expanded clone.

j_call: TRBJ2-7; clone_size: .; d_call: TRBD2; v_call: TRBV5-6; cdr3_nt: TGTGCCAGCAGCCCCCTGGGGGGGACTAGCGGCTTGGGGGAGCAGTACTTC; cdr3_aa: CASSPLGGTSGLGEQYF
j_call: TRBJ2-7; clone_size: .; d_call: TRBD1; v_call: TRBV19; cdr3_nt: TGTGCCAGTAGTACAAAGACAGGGGGTCTTTACGAGCAGTACTTC; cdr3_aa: CASSTKTGGLYEQYF
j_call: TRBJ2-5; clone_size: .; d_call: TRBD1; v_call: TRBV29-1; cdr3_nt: TGCAGCGTTGCCCGACAGGGCGGGGAGACCCAGTACTTC; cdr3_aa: CSVARQGGETQYF
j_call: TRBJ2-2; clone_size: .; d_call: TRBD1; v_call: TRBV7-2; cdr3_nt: TGTGCCAGCAGCTTAGGGACAGGGATTCCCCTGAACACCGGGGAGCTGTTTTTT; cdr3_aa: CASSLGTGIPLNTGELFF
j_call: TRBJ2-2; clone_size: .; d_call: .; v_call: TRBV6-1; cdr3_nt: TGTGCCAGCAGTGAGCCAGGGCGGGGCGGGGAGCTGTTTTTT; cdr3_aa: CASSEPGRGGELFF
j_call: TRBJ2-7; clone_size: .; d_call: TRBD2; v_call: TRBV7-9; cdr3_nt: TGTGCCAGCAGCTTACCACTAGCGCCGAACTACGAGCAGTACTTC; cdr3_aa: CASSLPLAPNYEQYF
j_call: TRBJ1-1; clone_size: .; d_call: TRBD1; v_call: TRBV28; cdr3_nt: TGTGCCAGCTATTACAGGGGGGAGAACACTGAAGCTTTCTTT; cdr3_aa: CASYYRGENTEAFF
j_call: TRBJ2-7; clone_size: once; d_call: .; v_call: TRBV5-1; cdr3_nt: TGCGCCAGCAGCAAATCCCTCTACGAGCAGTACTTC; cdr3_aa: CASSKSLYEQYF
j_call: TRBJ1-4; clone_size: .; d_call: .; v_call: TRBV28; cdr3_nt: TGTGCCAGCGACGCGGTGGGTGAAAAACTGTTTTTT; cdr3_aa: CASDAVGEKLFF
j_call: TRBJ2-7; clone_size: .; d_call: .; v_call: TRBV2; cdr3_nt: TGTGCCAGCAGGCCCGTGGTTTGGGGGGGCGGAAACGAGCAGTACTTC; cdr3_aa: CASRPVVWGGGNEQYF
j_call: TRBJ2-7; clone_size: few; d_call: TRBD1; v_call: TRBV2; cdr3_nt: TGTGCCAGCAGTTTCAGGACAGGGGAGGCCTACGAGCAGTACTTC; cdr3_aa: CASSFRTGEAYEQYF
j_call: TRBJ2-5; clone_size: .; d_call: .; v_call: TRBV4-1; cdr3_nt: TGCGCCAGCAGCCAAGTGATGTCTGAGGGCCAAGAGACCCAGTACTTC; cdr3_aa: CASSQVMSEGQETQYF
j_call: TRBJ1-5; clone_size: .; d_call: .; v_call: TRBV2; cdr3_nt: TGTGCCAGCGAATCGGGTACGAAGGGGGGGAATCAGCCCCAGCATTTT; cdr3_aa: CASESGTKGGNQPQHF
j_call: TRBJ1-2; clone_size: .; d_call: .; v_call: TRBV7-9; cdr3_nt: TGTGCCAGCAGCACAAGCGGGGGGCGGGGGATCTATGGCTACACCTTC; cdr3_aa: CASSTSGGRGIYGYTF
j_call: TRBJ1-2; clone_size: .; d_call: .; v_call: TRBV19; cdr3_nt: TGTGCCAGTAGTACCCGTGGGCAGGGAAACTATGGCTACACCTTC; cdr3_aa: CASSTRGQGNYGYTF
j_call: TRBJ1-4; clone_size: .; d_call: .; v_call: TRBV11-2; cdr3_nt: TGTGCCAGCACCCCCCGGGGGGGACGACATAATGAAAAACTGTTTTTT; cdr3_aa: CASTPRGGRHNEKLFF
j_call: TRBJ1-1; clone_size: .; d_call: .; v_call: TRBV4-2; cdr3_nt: TGTGCCAGCAGCCAAGAACAGAACACTGAAGCTTTCTTT; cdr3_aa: CASSQEQNTEAFF
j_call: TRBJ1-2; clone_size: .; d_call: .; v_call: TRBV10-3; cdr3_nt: TGTGCCATCGGCCAGGGGATTGGCTACACCTTC; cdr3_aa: CAIGQGIGYTF
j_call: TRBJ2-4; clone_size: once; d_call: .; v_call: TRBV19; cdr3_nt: TGTGCCAGTAGTCCCACTATGTCTTTAGGTGTTAACATTCAGTACTTC; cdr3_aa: CASSPTMSLGVNIQYF
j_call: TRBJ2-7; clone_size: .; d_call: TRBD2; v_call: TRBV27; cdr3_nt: TGTGCCAGCAGAGCCGGGACTAGCGGATTCTACGAGCAGTACTTC; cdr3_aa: CASRAGTSGFYEQYF
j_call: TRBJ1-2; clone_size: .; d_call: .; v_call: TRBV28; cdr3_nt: TGTGCCAGCAGTTTTCTCCGTAGGGGCGCAAATGGCTACACCTTC; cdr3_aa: CASSFLRRGANGYTF
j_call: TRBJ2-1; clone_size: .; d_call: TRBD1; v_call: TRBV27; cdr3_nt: TGTGCCAGCTCCAGGGACAGGGGGTTTCTTGAGCAGTTCTTC; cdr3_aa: CASSRDRGFLEQFF
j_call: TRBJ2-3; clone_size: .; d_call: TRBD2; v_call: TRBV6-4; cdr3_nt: TGTGCCAGCAGTACCCGGCTAGCGGGGGACCTTAATACGCAGTATTTT; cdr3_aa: CASSTRLAGDLNTQYF
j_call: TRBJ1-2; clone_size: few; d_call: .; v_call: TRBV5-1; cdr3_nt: TGCGCCAGCAGCATGACAGACGGCTATGGCTACACCTTC; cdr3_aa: CASSMTDGYGYTF
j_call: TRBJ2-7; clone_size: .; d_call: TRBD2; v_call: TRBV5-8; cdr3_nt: TGTGCCAGCAGCCCGATGGGGACTAGCGGGAGTTACGAGCAGTACTTC; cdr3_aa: CASSPMGTSGSYEQYF
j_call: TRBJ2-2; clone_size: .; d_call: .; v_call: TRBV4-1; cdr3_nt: TGCGCCAGCAGCCAAGGGGGGGGCCGGGGGGCGCGGGGAACCGGGGAGCTGTTTTTT; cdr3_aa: CASSQGGGRGARGTGELFF
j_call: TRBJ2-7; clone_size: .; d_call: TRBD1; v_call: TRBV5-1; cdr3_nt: TGCGCCAGCAGCTTTTCCCGGGACAGGGGCTACGAGCAGTACTTC; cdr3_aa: CASSFSRDRGYEQYF
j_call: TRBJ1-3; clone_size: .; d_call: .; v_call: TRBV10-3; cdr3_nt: TGTGCCACTAGAACAGGGCCCTTCTCTGGAAACACCATATATTTT; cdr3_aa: CATRTGPFSGNTIYF
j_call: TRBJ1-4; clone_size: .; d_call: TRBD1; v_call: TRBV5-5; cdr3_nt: TGTGCCAGCACCCTAGGACAGGTTAATGAAAAACTGTTTTTT; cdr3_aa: CASTLGQVNEKLFF
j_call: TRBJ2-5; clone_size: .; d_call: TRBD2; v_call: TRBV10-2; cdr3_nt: TGCGCCAGCAGTGAGTCGAAGACTAGCGGGAGGCTTCAGGAGACCCAGTACTTC; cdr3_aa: CASSESKTSGRLQETQYF
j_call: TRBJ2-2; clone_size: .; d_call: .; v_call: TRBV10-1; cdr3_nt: TGCGCCAGCAGTGAAGGGGTCACCGGGGAGCTGTTTTTT; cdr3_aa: CASSEGVTGELFF
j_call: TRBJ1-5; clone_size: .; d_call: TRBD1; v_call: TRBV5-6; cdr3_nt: TGTGCCAGCAGCTTGAGGACAGGGCGCGACAATCAGCCCCAGCATTTT; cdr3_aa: CASSLRTGRDNQPQHF
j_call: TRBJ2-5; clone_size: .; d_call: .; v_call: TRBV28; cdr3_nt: TGTGCCAGCAGTTTAATCGCCGCGGATTCACAAGAGACCCAGTACTTC; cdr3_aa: CASSLIAADSQETQYF
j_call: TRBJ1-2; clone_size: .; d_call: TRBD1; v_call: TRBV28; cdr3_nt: TGTGCCAGCAGTTCAGACAGGGGGTTTCGATATGGCTACACCTTC; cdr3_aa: CASSSDRGFRYGYTF
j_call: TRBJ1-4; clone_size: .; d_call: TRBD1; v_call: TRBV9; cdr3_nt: TGTGCCAGCAGCCCAACCGACAGGGAAAGACTGTTTTTT; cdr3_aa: CASSPTDRERLFF
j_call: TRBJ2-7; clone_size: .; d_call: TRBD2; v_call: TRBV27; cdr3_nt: TGTGCCAGCAGTCCCGGGACTAGCGGGAGGATATACGAGCAGTACTTC; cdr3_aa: CASSPGTSGRIYEQYF
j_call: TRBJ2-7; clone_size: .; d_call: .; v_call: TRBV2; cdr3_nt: TGTGCCAGCAGAAACGACAGGTTATCCTACGAGCAGTACTTC; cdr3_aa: CASRNDRLSYEQYF
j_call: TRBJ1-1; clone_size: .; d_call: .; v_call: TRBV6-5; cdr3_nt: TGTGCCAGCAGTATCAGGGGTCAGACCACTGAAGCTTTCTTT; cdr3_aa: CASSIRGQTTEAFF
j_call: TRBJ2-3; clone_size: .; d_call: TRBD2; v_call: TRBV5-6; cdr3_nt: TGTGCCAGCAGCCAGAGCGGGAGTGGCCTAGATACGCAGTATTTT; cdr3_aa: CASSQSGSGLDTQYF
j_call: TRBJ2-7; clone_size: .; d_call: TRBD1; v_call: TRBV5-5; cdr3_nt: TGTGCCAGCAGCAGACAGGGTGCCGCCTACGAGCAGTACTTC; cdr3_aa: CASSRQGAAYEQYF
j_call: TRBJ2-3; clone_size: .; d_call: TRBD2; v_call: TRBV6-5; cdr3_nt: TGTGCCAGCAGTTACCGGACTAGCGGGGGCACAGATACGCAGTATTTT; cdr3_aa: CASSYRTSGGTDTQYF
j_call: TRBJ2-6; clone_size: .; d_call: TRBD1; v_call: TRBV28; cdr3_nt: TGTGCCAGCATTTCGGGGGGGACAGGGGTCCCTGGGGCCAACGTCCTGACTTTC; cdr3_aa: CASISGGTGVPGANVLTF
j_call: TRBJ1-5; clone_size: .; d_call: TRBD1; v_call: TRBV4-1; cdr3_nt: TGCGCCAGCAGCCGACAGGGGTCAGGACAGCCCCAGCATTTT; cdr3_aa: CASSRQGSGQPQHF
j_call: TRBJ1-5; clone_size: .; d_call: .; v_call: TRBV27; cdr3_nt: TGTGCCAGCAGCCCTCGCGCCAAGGGAGAGGGACAGCCCCAGCATTTT; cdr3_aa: CASSPRAKGEGQPQHF
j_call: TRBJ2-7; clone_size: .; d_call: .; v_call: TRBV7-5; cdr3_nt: TGTGTCAGAAGCTACGACAGGGGGCGAGACTACGAGCAGTACTTC; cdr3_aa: CVRSYDRGRDYEQYF
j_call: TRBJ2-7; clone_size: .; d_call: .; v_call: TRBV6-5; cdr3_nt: TGTGCCAGCAGGGCACTCAGGAAGGCAGGCAACGAGCAGTACTTC; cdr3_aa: CASRALRKAGNEQYF
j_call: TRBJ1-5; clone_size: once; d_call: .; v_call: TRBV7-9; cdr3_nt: TGTGCCAGCAGCTTACGGGGGAGCAATCAGCCCCAGCATTTT; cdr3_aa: CASSLRGSNQPQHF
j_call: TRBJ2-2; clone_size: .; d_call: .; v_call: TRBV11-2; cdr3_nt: TGTGCCAGCAGCTTGGCAGAGAACACCGGGGAGCTGTTTTTT; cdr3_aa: CASSLAENTGELFF
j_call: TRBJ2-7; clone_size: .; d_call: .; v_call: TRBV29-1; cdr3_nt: TGCAGCGCAAGGAAAGACAGTATCTCCTACGAGCAGTACTTC; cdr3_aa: CSARKDSISYEQYF
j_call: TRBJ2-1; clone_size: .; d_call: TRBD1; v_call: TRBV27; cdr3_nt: TGTGCCAGCAGTTCAGGGACAGGGTCCTACAATGAGCAGTTCTTC; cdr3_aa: CASSSGTGSYNEQFF
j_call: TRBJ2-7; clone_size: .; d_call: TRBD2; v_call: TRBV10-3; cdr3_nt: TGTGCCATCAGAGAGACTAGCGGACCTACCTACGAGCAGTACTTC; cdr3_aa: CAIRETSGPTYEQYF
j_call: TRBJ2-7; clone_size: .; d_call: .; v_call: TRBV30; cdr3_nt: TGTGCCTGGAGTCTTCCTTCTAGTGCGAACTCCTACGAGCAGTACTTC; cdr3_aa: CAWSLPSSANSYEQYF
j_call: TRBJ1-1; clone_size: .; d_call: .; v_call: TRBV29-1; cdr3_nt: TGCAGCGTTGAAGATCCGGGGACACCCGGTCTCACTGAAGCTTTCTTT; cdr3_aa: CSVEDPGTPGLTEAFF